Judged by abundance, the clone carrying this T cell receptor beta chain is medium-sized. The treatment is: randomized to nivolumab then ipilimumab (arm A) or the reverse (arm B). With 7 bases removed from V and 0 bases from J, the gap between germline ends came to 9 bases. The CDR3 spans 14 residues. Per the germline V gene, CDR1 is SGHDN and CDR2 is FVKESK. These data belong to a study of sequential checkpoint blockade in melanoma. Turning to the study itself: After both sequences, patients received maintenance nivolumab.

Clones were sequenced by immunoSEQ multiplex PCR, and TCRdb holds only the in-frame ones, with some missing. The table includes about 13,000 clones, roughly 86% detected once. This sequence originates from a human donor with melanoma. V usage is TRBV14 and J usage is TRBJ2-2; D is perhaps TRBD2 (5 bases). The input for sequencing was CD8+ T cells sorted from blood (inferred from file names), taken from a patient given nivolumab and ipilimumab in sequence. CDR3 sequence (DNA): TGTGCCAGCAACCCAGCGGCGAACACCGGGGAGCTGTTTTTT. The encoded protein is CASNPAANTGELFF.